This TCR beta chain comes out of a study of beta chain features in type 1 diabetes. Study-wide context: Healthy donors and patients had similar age, gender and cell yields.

This clone has more than one count but fewer than ten. Its cognate antigen is unknown. The isolated RNA, all of it, was reverse transcribed, so expressed TCRB transcripts were what got sequenced. Measured with immunoSEQ multiplex PCR; TCRdb has only the in-frame clones, and not every one. Among under 300,000 clones listed, around 20% were seen once. Points from the study as a whole: TCRB CDR3s were moderately but significantly shorter in Type 1 diabetes patients in all four CD4+ subsets.

Specimen: naive CD4+ T cells from blood. The sequence was obtained from a woman aged 40 to 50 with type 1 diabetes.

The CDR3 nucleotides read TGTGCCAGCAGTTTCAGGCAGGTGCAGTACTTC. This encodes CASSFRQVQYF. V and J are TRBV28 and TRBJ2-7; D not certain. V lost 3 bases and J 9 bases, leaving 9 bases between the germline ends. This CDR3 has 11 amino acids. CDR1 and CDR2 from the germline V gene are MDHEN and SYDVKM.